One and the same sample provided the 18 T cell receptor beta chains below, sequenced in a study of blood T cell repertoires in COVID-19. TCRdb's table, derived via immunoSEQ multiplex PCR, lists solely in-frame clones and lacks some. The sample holds roughly 240,000 clones, around 85% seen once. Sequences were obtained from PBMCs or T cells enriched from blood (not recorded which). The source is a woman aged 45-65 years with acute COVID-19.

CDR3 amino acids: CASSLRGDGPEAFF. The CDR3 DNA is TGTGCCAGCAGTTTACGGGGGGACGGGCCTGAAGCTTTCTTT. The J gene is TRBJ1-1, the V gene TRBV27, with a tentative D call TRBD1 (5 bases). Germline-derived CDR1 and CDR2 are MNHEY and SMNVEV (reference sequence). CDR3 length equals 14 residues. With 2 bases removed from V and 6 bases from J, the gap between germline ends came to 13 bases.

The chain joins TRBV9 to TRBJ1-1; no reliable D call. This CDR3 has 17 amino acids. With 0 bases removed from V and 5 bases from J, the gap between germline ends came to 20 bases. CDR1 SGDLS and CDR2 YYNGEE come from the germline V gene. The CDR3 DNA is TGTGCCAGCAGCGTAGTTGAGACTTCTCGGGGTCGAACTGAAGCTTTCTTT. Protein sequence: CASSVVETSRGRTEAFF.

This clone was observed a single time. The chain joins TRBV19 to TRBJ1-1, with TRBD1 matching 9 bases. Germline loops: CDR1 LNHDA, CDR2 SQIVND (reference sequence). V lost 5 bases and J lost 2; bases outside the gene matches: 6. The CDR3 is 15 residues long. This CDR3 is CASSDPGQGNTEAFF. As DNA, the CDR3 is TGTGCCAGTAGTGACCCGGGACAGGGCAACACTGAAGCTTTCTTT.

Note on this clone: Other nucleotide sequences from this sample produce the same CDR3. The chain joins TRBV4-3 to TRBJ1-2; TRBD1 matches at 9 bases. V was pared by 2 bases and J by 6 bases, with 7 bases of the junction left unmatched. Germline CDR1 is LGHNA and CDR2 is YSLEER. The CDR3 sequence is 15 residues long. CDR3 region: CASSQSTGTGNGYTF. The CDR3 nucleotides read TGCGCCAGCAGCCAATCTACCGGGACAGGGAATGGCTACACCTTC.

This chain links TRBV3-1 (or the pseudogene TRBV3-2) with TRBJ2-7; tentative D call: TRBD2 (5 bases). With 0 bases removed from V and 3 bases from J, the gap between germline ends came to 9 bases. In germline, CDR1 is LGHDT, CDR2 YNNKEL (reference sequence). This CDR3 has 14 residues. CDR3 amino acids: CASSQDFGGYEQYF. The CDR3 DNA reads as TGTGCCAGCAGCCAAGATTTCGGAGGCTACGAGCAGTACTTC.

This sequence joins TRBV15 and TRBJ1-4; TRBD1 is a possible D gene (5 bases). Deletions cut 0 bases from V and 7 bases from J, with 12 bases between. The germline gives CDR1 LNHNV, CDR2 YYDKDF (reference sequence). The CDR3 consists of 15 residues. The CDR3 region is CATSRDIGEGEKLFF. Written as DNA, the CDR3 is TGTGCCACCAGCAGAGATATAGGGGAGGGTGAAAAACTGTTTTTT. The whole variable domain, remainder taken from reference TRBV15 and TRBJ1-4, is DAMVIQNPRYQVTQFGKPVTLSCSQTLNHNVMYWYQQKSSQAPKLLFHYYDKDFNNEADTPDNFQSRRPNTSFCFLDIRSPGLGDTAMYLCATSRDIGEGEKLFFGSGTQLSVL.

The chain joins TRBV27 to TRBJ1-6, with 7 bases matching TRBD1. The V and J ends lost 5 bases and 7 bases, in that order; junction bases with no gene match: 11. The V gene's germline CDR1 is MNHEY and CDR2 SMNVEV (reference sequence). The CDR3 sequence is 16 residues long. This CDR3 is CASSPRQGKTNSPLHF. The CDR3 DNA reads TGTGCCAGCAGTCCGAGACAGGGAAAGACGAATTCACCCCTCCACTTT.

This chain joins TRBV4-1 and TRBJ2-7; D remains unclear. V lost 3 bases to trimming and J lost 3 bases, with 9 bases between them. This CDR3 is built from 13 residues. CDR1 MGHRA and CDR2 YSYEKL come from the germline V gene. As DNA, the CDR3 is TGCGCCAGCAGCCAGACCGACATCTACGAGCAGTACTTC. It codes for CASSQTDIYEQYF.

CDR3 in DNA: TGTGCCAGCAGCTTATTCCCGGGCCCAGGGGCCGGGGAGCTGTTTTTT. It translates to CASSLFPGPGAGELFF. The chain is built from TRBV7-3 and TRBJ2-2; D might be TRBD1 (6 bases). CDR3 length: 16 amino acids. V lost 2 bases, J lost 6 bases, and 16 bases lay in between. CDR1 and CDR2 from the germline V gene are SGHTA and FQGTGA.

The chain recombines TRBV4-1 with TRBJ1-2; 8 bases agree with TRBD1. The V and J ends lost 6 bases and 7 bases, in that order; junction bases with no gene match: 10. In germline, CDR1 is MGHRA, CDR2 YSYEKL. The CDR3 covers 14 residues. CDR3 nucleotides: TGCGCCAGCAGGACAGTGGGGACAGGAGGTGGCTACACCTTC. It codes for CASRTVGTGGGYTF.

V gene TRBV28 combines with J gene TRBJ1-6; the match to TRBD1 covers 8 bases. The length of the CDR3 is 15 residues. CDR1 is MDHEN, CDR2 SYDVKM, per germline. Trimming at V came to 3 bases and at J to 6 bases, leaving 4 bases not matched to a gene. The CDR3 spells CASSLGDRSNSPLHF. DNA for the CDR3: TGTGCCAGCAGTTTGGGGGACAGGAGTAATTCACCCCTCCACTTT.

The chain combines TRBV4-3 with TRBJ1-6, with 7 bases identical to TRBD1. This CDR3 has 16 amino acids. Trimming at V came to 0 bases and at J to 7 bases, leaving 6 bases not matched to a gene. CDR1 and CDR2 from the germline V gene are LGHNA and YSLEER. CDR3 coding DNA: TGCGCCAGCAGCCAAGATCCGGACAGGTGGAATTCACCCCTCCACTTT. It yields the protein CASSQDPDRWNSPLHF.

The chain combines TRBV20-1 with TRBJ1-2; 9 nucleotides match TRBD1. The V segment lost 3 bases and the J segment 8 bases; nucleotides outside the gene matches: 7. This CDR3 is built from 13 residues. The germline CDR1 and CDR2 sequences are DFQATT and SNEGSKA (reference sequence). The CDR3 is CSASGTGLDGYTF. The CDR3 DNA follows: TGCAGTGCTAGTGGGACAGGGTTAGACGGCTACACCTTC.

The V gene is TRBV4-3, the J gene TRBJ1-2, with a possible D match to TRBD1 (5 bases). Germline assignment: CDR1 LGHNA and CDR2 YSLEER. Trimming removed 0 bases from V and 3 bases from J, with 14 bases in between. The CDR3 sequence is 16 residues long. The CDR3 spells CASSQDRSGTDYGYTF. The CDR3, as DNA: TGCGCCAGCAGCCAAGATCGTTCAGGGACTGACTATGGCTACACCTTC.

V gene TRBV21-1 combines with J gene TRBJ2-3; the table assigns TRBD1, which was not confirmed against the DNA. TRBV21-1 is listed as a pseudogene. CDR3 length: 17 residues. The CDR3 region is CASTRGPRTGGTDTQYF. DNA for the CDR3: TGTGCCAGCACCCGGGGCCCCAGGACAGGGGGAACAGATACGCAGTATTTT.

This chain joins TRBV9 and TRBJ1-2; TRBD1 matches at 10 bases. V was clipped by 3 bases and J by 6 bases; unmatched bases: 8. The CDR3 has 15 residues. Germline V gene data show CDR1 as SGDLS and CDR2 as YYNGEE. The CDR3 is CASSGNSGQGNGYTF. In nucleotides, the CDR3 is TGTGCCAGCAGCGGCAATTCGGGACAGGGGAATGGCTACACCTTC.

The rearrangement joins TRBV5-1 to TRBJ1-2; 7 nucleotides agree with TRBD1. The CDR3 sequence is 14 residues long. The V gene's germline CDR1 is SGHRS and CDR2 YFSETQ. The ends lost 3 bases at V and 6 bases at J; junction bases unmatched: 8. DNA for the CDR3: TGCGCCAGCAGCTCCGCCGGGACAGCAGATGGCTACACCTTC. Amino acid sequence: CASSSAGTADGYTF.

The chain combines TRBV21-1 with TRBJ1-2; the tabulated D call, TRBD1, remains unverified against the DNA. TRBV21-1 is designated a pseudogene. The CDR3 extends over 15 amino acids. CDR3 residues: CASSKARRPLNGYTF. The CDR3 bases are TGTGCCAGCAGCAAAGCGCGCAGGCCGTTGAATGGCTACACCTTC.